This T cell receptor (beta chain) appears in the sequencing data of a study of blood T cell repertoires in COVID-19. CDR1 is SGHAT, CDR2 FQNNGV, per germline. V was pared by 7 bases and J by 10 bases, with 10 bases of the junction left unmatched. The CDR3 loop spans 13 amino acids. Sequencing was performed with immunoSEQ multiplex PCR; in TCRdb, only in-frame clones are kept and a portion is missing. The sample yields about 400,000 clones, roughly 87% seen once. The receptor was derived from a woman in her late teens or twenties with acute COVID-19. The chain links TRBV11-2 to TRBJ2-1; the match to TRBD2 covers 7 bases. Material: PBMCs or T cells enriched from blood (not recorded which). The CDR3 DNA sequence: TGTGCCAGCAAATATCGAGCGGGGCGGGAGCAGTTCTTC. The encoded protein is CASKYRAGREQFF.